This T cell receptor (beta chain) was documented in a study of cytomegalovirus exposure and HLA in healthy donors. Study context: Around 80 million unique TCR sequences came from HLA-typed donors in an early release. Study-level findings and limits: An assumption of roughly uniform sequencing depth across donors underlay the presence/absence analyses. Prior analysis indicated that the majority of TCR beta V segments exhibited productivity approximately 87% or approximately 30% of the time. Sequencing likely caused a cluster of highly shared sequence variants.

The PCR employed 60 Vbeta primers together with 13 Jbeta primers. Clones were read by immunoSEQ multiplex PCR, and TCRdb kept only the in-frame ones, dropping some. The sample consists of around 170,000 clones, about four fifths of them appearing once. Worth noting for this clone: What it recognizes is unknown.

The specimen was PBMCs. The source of this sequence is a woman aged 45-65 years in good health and CMV-seropositive.

The CDR3 loop reads CASRGEPRPDSPLHF. CDR3 DNA sequence: TGTGCCAGCAGAGGGGAACCTCGTCCCGATTCACCCCTCCACTTT. The rearrangement links TRBV2 to TRBJ1-6, with a possible D match to TRBD1 (5 bases). Germline lookup yields CDR1 SNHLY and CDR2 FYNNEI. V dropped 6 bases and J dropped 8 bases, with 17 bases sitting between them. CDR3 length: 15 amino acids.